Following are 8 T cell receptor beta chains from one sample sequenced in a study of early T cells in non-severe SARS-CoV-2 infection. TCRdb analysed the 5' RACE reads with MiXCR anew, one entry per CDR3 protein. Among roughly 45,000 distinct CDR3 sequences listed, approximately 10% were seen once. The sequencing input was whole blood. The receptors stem from an adult who was a healthcare worker with PCR-confirmed SARS-CoV-2 infection or an uninfected control (not recorded which).

The rearrangement uses TRBV20-1 and TRBJ2-1, with 11 bases aligning to TRBD2. The junction had 8 bases not matched to a gene; V was cut back by 3 bases and J by 10 bases. Germline V gene data show CDR1 as DFQATT and CDR2 as SNEGSKA (reference sequence). The CDR3 consists of 14 residues. CDR3 in DNA: TGCAGTGCTAGTAAAGGGACTAGCGGAGAAGAGCAGTTCTTC. It translates to CSASKGTSGEEQFF.

In this sample, this clonotype turned up a few times. The chain carries TRBV5-6 and TRBJ2-7; 7 nucleotides agree with TRBD1. The germline gives CDR1 SGHDT, CDR2 YYEEEE. Trimming took 4 bases from V and 2 from J; bases not matched to a gene: 9. The CDR3 covers 15 residues. The CDR3 bases are TGTGCCAGCAGCCCCGAGGGACAGAGTACCTACGAGCAGTACTTC. Protein sequence: CASSPEGQSTYEQYF.

The chain uses TRBV6-2 or TRBV6-3 and TRBJ2-3; tentatively, D is TRBD2 (6 bases). Trimming left V 5 bases short and J 2 bases short, with 11 bases between. This CDR3 has 14 amino acids. Germline CDR1 MNHEY, CDR2 SVGEGT. CDR3 DNA: TGTGCCAGCAGTATCCTAGCGCTCACAGATACGCAGTATTTT. It specifies CASSILALTDTQYF.

At least ten counts were recorded for this clonotype. CDR3 coding DNA: TGTGCCATCAGTTCCGGGACAGACCCGACCGGGGAGCTGTTTTTT. This translates into CAISSGTDPTGELFF. The rearrangement uses TRBV10-3 and TRBJ2-2; 7 bases map to TRBD1. V shed 5 bases and J 5 bases; nucleotides not matched to a gene: 8. Germline CDR1 is ENHRY and CDR2 is SYGVKD. This CDR3 region has 15 residues.

This clonotype was found a few times. The J gene is TRBJ2-3, the V gene TRBV6-2 or TRBV6-3; possibly TRBD2 for D (6 bases). CDR1 and CDR2 from the germline V gene are MNHEY and SVGEGT. V shed 6 bases and J shed 4 bases, with 14 bases lying between them. The CDR3 contains 14 residues. The CDR3 DNA follows: TGTGCCAGCAGCGGGAGAGTGAGATCAGATACGCAGTATTTT. It is translated as CASSGRVRSDTQYF.

This clonotype has ten or more counts. The chain carries TRBV4-1 and TRBJ1-1; 9 nucleotides match TRBD1. Germline lookup yields CDR1 MGHRA and CDR2 YSYEKL. The CDR3 has 15 amino acids. J lost 3 bases, V lost 3 bases, and 5 bases had no gene match. DNA for the CDR3: TGCGCCAGCAGCCAGCCCCGGGACAGGGACACTGAAGCTTTCTTT. Amino acids: CASSQPRDRDTEAFF.

CDR3 nucleotide sequence: TGTGCCAGCTCACTAAACCGGGTGGAGATGAAGTTCTTC. It translates to CASSLNRVEMKFF. The chain uses TRBV18 and TRBJ2-1; D unresolved. CDR1 is KGHSH, CDR2 LQKENI, per germline. Deletions cut 4 bases from V and 14 bases from J, with 18 bases between. The CDR3 is 13 residues long.

This chain uses TRBV7-2 with TRBJ2-3, with a weak D call TRBD2 (5 bases). V was cut by 6 bases and J by 2 bases, with 15 bases left in between. Germline CDR1 reads SGHTA; CDR2 reads FQGNSA. This CDR3 comprises 15 residues. The CDR3 reads CASSRDYLSTDTQYF. CDR3 in DNA: TGTGCCAGCAGTCGTGACTACCTCTCCACAGATACGCAGTATTTT.